The clone carrying this T cell receptor (beta chain) has more than one count but fewer than ten. The V gene lost 5 bases and the J gene lost 9 bases, with 15 bases spanning the gap. Germline CDR1 SGHRS, CDR2 YFSETQ. The CDR3 spans 13 residues. Using its own MiXCR run on the 5' RACE reads, TCRdb lists one record per CDR3 protein. The table records about 320,000 distinct CDR3 sequences, around 4.4% of them present only once. The sample originates from a study of T cells after yellow fever vaccination. The chain combines TRBV5-1 with TRBJ2-1; maybe TRBD2 (6 bases). The sequenced sample was PBMCs, obtained 15 days after the yellow fever booster vaccination. The clonotype comes from a man aged 18 to 29 who received the YFV17D yellow fever vaccine. The CDR3 here is CASREPSAGEQFF. As DNA, the CDR3 is TGCGCCAGCAGAGAGCCTAGCGCCGGTGAGCAGTTCTTC.